The 27 T cell receptor beta chains given below trace back to one sample, sequenced in a study of blood T cell repertoires in COVID-19. Using immunoSEQ multiplex PCR, the repertoire was profiled, and TCRdb retains in-frame clones only, with some absent. The table shows 200,000 to 300,000 clones, with approximately 91% occurring only once. Sequencing was done on a sample of peripheral blood. Receptors were obtained from a woman under 40 with acute or convalescent COVID-19.

The gene calls are TRBV5-1 and TRBJ2-3; D ambiguous. CDR3 size: 13 residues. V was clipped by 2 bases and J by 5 bases, with 9 bases between them. Germline assignment: CDR1 SGHRS and CDR2 YFSETQ. The CDR3 nucleotides are TGCGCCAGCAGCTTAGGCGCAGGAGATACGCAGTATTTT. It specifies CASSLGAGDTQYF.

The chain recombines TRBV27 with TRBJ1-4; D unclear. The CDR3 covers 14 residues. Germline V gives CDR1 MNHEY, CDR2 SMNVEV (reference sequence). V was clipped by 6 bases and J by 3 bases, with 11 bases between them. CDR3 DNA: TGTGCCAGCAGGAGACTAGCGGCTAATGAAAAACTGTTTTTT. The encoded protein is CASRRLAANEKLFF. Variable domain in full (rest from reference TRBV27 and TRBJ1-4): EAQVTQNPRYLITVTGKKLTVTCSQNMNHEYMSWYRQDPGLGLRQIYYSMNVEVTDKGDVPEGYKVSRKEKRNFPLILESPSPNQTSLYFCASRRLAANEKLFFGSGTQLSVL.

This chain joins TRBV11-3 and TRBJ2-2, with 7 bases fitting TRBD2. Germline V gene data show CDR1 as SGHNT and CDR2 as YENEEA. The junction had 7 bases not matched to a gene; V was cut back by 5 bases and J by 4 bases. The length of the CDR3 is 15 residues. The CDR3 region is CASSLKRGVTGELFF. The CDR3, as DNA: TGTGCCAGCAGCCTTAAACGGGGGGTCACCGGGGAGCTGTTTTTT.

The chain links TRBV29-1 to TRBJ2-2, with D perhaps matching TRBD1 (5 bases). Trimming cost V 2 bases and J 5 bases, with 12 bases left between them. Germline values: CDR1 SQVTM, CDR2 ANQGSEA. The CDR3 loop spans 14 amino acids. The CDR3 DNA sequence: TGCAGCGTTGAACTTTCCAGGGCGACCGGGGAGCTGTTTTTT. Translating it yields CSVELSRATGELFF.

The chain couples TRBV19 to TRBJ2-3; tentatively, D is TRBD2 (5 bases). This CDR3 contains 14 residues. Germline CDR1 reads LNHDA; CDR2 reads SQIVND (reference sequence). V lost 5 bases and J lost 2, with 11 bases in between. CDR3 amino acids: CASSFAGHTDTQYF. The CDR3 DNA reads TGTGCCAGTAGTTTTGCGGGTCACACAGATACGCAGTATTTT.

The chain uses TRBV9 and TRBJ2-2; 8 nucleotides line up with TRBD1. This CDR3 is 14 amino acids long. After removal of 0 bases from V and 7 bases from J, the junction contained 2 bases not matched to a gene. In germline, CDR1 is SGDLS, CDR2 YYNGEE. In DNA form, the CDR3 reads TGTGCCAGCAGCGTAGGACAGGGGTTCGGGGAGCTGTTTTTT. Translation: CASSVGQGFGELFF.

The V gene is TRBV16, the J gene TRBJ1-2; D is possibly TRBD1 (6 bases). Per germline, CDR1 KGHSY and CDR2 FQNENV. The CDR3 has 14 amino acids. Trimming stripped 1 base from V and 6 bases from J, with 12 bases between. The CDR3 nucleotides are TGTGCCAGCAGCCAATTAATACAGGGCAATGGCTACACCTTC. This sequence encodes CASSQLIQGNGYTF.

The J gene is TRBJ2-1, the V gene TRBV19, with 11 bases fitting TRBD2. The trim removed 0 bases at V and 4 bases at J, leaving 8 bases unmatched. Germline V gives CDR1 LNHDA, CDR2 SQIVND (reference sequence). The CDR3 totals 18 residues. CDR3: CASSIDSLAGGIYNEQFF. CDR3 in DNA: TGTGCCAGTAGTATAGATTCCCTAGCGGGAGGTATATACAATGAGCAGTTCTTC.

The rearrangement uses TRBV10-3 and TRBJ2-3, with 9 bases that match TRBD2. The CDR3 contains 21 residues. CDR1 is ENHRY and CDR2 is SYGVKD in the germline V gene. The junction had 24 bases not matched to a gene; V was cut back by 8 bases and J by 0 bases. CDR3 in amino acids: CAISGWLGLTSGSPSTDTQYF. As DNA, the CDR3 is TGTGCCATCTCCGGGTGGCTGGGATTAACTAGCGGGTCCCCTAGCACAGATACGCAGTATTTT.

The chain links TRBV7-8 to TRBJ2-5; 13 bases are shared with TRBD2. The germline V gene has CDR1 SGHVS and CDR2 FQNEAQ. V was pared by 5 bases and J by 5 bases, with 8 bases of the junction left unmatched. The CDR3 contains 16 residues. The CDR3 sequence: CASSPRLAGGLETQYF. The CDR3 DNA reads TGTGCCAGCAGCCCCAGACTAGCGGGAGGTTTGGAGACCCAGTACTTC.

In its sample, this clone was seen a few times. The V and J genes are TRBV11-2 and TRBJ2-1; D is possibly TRBD2 (6 bases). The V end lost 1 base, the J end lost 1 base, and 8 bases lay between the germline ends. There are 15 residues in the CDR3. Per the germline V gene, CDR1 is SGHAT and CDR2 is FQNNGV. This CDR3 is CASSLVGGSYNEQFF. The DNA for the CDR3 is TGTGCCAGCAGCTTAGTAGGAGGGTCCTACAATGAGCAGTTCTTC.

In its sample, this clone was seen once. J is TRBJ2-5 and V is TRBV6-2 or TRBV6-3, with 8 bases identical to TRBD1. The CDR3 contains 16 residues. With 6 bases clipped from V and 0 bases from J, the junction kept 9 bases outside the gene matches. Per germline, CDR1 MNHEY and CDR2 SVGEGT. This CDR3 reads CASSPWTGKHQETQYF. The CDR3 DNA reads TGTGCCAGCAGCCCCTGGACAGGGAAACACCAAGAGACCCAGTACTTC.

The gene calls are TRBV5-4 and TRBJ1-1; 8 nucleotides match TRBD1. This CDR3 is 15 amino acids long. Germline values: CDR1 SGHNT, CDR2 YYREEE (reference sequence). V dropped 0 bases and J dropped 1; count of bases not matched to a gene: 2. CDR3 DNA sequence: TGTGCCAGCAGCTTGGCAGGGGGCCAGAACACTGAAGCTTTCTTT. Encoded protein: CASSLAGGQNTEAFF.

The chain has TRBV14 and TRBJ1-1; a weak D match, TRBD1 (6 bases). Looked up from germline, CDR1 is SGHDN and CDR2 is FVKESK. The germline V and J ends were trimmed by 1 base and 1 base, with 10 bases remaining between them. This CDR3 contains 15 residues. CDR3 region: CASSQVRQANTEAFF. The CDR3 DNA sequence: TGTGCCAGCAGCCAAGTTCGACAGGCGAACACTGAAGCTTTCTTT. Variable domain in full (rest from reference TRBV14 and TRBJ1-1): EAGVTQFPSHSVIEKGQTVTLRCDPISGHDNLYWYRRVMGKEIKFLLHFVKESKQDESGMPNNRFLAERTGGTYSTLKVQPAELEDSGVYFCASSQVRQANTEAFFGQGTRLTVV.

The chain has TRBV3-1 (or the pseudogene TRBV3-2) and TRBJ2-3; D remains unclear. CDR3 length: 14 amino acids. Trimming removed 0 bases from V and 1 base from J, with 5 bases in between. From germline, CDR1 is LGHDT and CDR2 YNNKEL (reference sequence). The CDR3 coding sequence is TGTGCCAGCAGCCAAGATCCGGGCACAGATACGCAGTATTTT. Translated: CASSQDPGTDTQYF.

This clone is a singleton in its sample. The chain combines TRBV5-6 with TRBJ1-2; D is possibly TRBD1 (6 bases). Trimming cost V 0 bases and J 4 bases, with 7 bases left between them. This CDR3 is built from 13 residues. Germline V gene data show CDR1 as SGHDT and CDR2 as YYEEEE. The DNA for the CDR3 is TGTGCCAGCAGCTTGGGGACAGCCTATGGCTACACCTTC. Translation: CASSLGTAYGYTF.

The chain is built from TRBV29-1 and TRBJ2-7, with 7 bases identical to TRBD2. Trimming removed 2 bases from V and 4 bases from J; junction bases left unmatched: 11. CDR3 size: 15 residues. CDR1 and CDR2 (germline): SQVTM, ANQGSEA. The CDR3 loop is CSVERLAGVRYEQYF. The CDR3 DNA follows: TGCAGCGTTGAACGGTTGGCGGGAGTACGTTACGAGCAGTACTTC.

This clone showed up just once. The CDR3 DNA follows: TGTGCCAGCAGCTTGGCCCTTAGCGGGACCCAGTACTTC. This encodes CASSLALSGTQYF. V and J are TRBV5-6 and TRBJ2-5; D is possibly TRBD2 (6 bases). The CDR3 runs to 13 residues. Germline V CDR1 and CDR2: SGHDT, YYEEEE. V lost 0 bases to trimming and J lost 7 bases, with 10 bases between them.

The chain is built from TRBV21-1 and TRBJ2-7; the DNA was not used to check the table's D call, TRBD2. TRBV21-1 counts as a pseudogene. This CDR3 has 14 residues. For the CDR3, the DNA is TGTGCCAGCAGCACTGCGGGAGGGCCCTACGAGCAGTACTTC. Encoded protein: CASSTAGGPYEQYF.

V usage is TRBV25-1 and J usage is TRBJ1-6; possible D gene TRBD1, 6 bases. Germline V CDR1 and CDR2: MGHDK, SYGVNS. V shed 6 bases and J shed 8 bases, with 8 bases lying between them. The CDR3 spans 12 residues. The CDR3 sequence is CASRQGYSPLHF. The CDR3, as DNA: TGTGCCAGCAGACAGGGTTATTCACCCCTCCACTTT.

This clone appeared a few times. The chain is built from TRBV3-1 (or the pseudogene TRBV3-2) and TRBJ2-1, with D possibly being TRBD2 (6 bases). Trimming cost V 0 bases and J 9 bases, with 9 bases left between them. The CDR3 has 13 residues. Germline V gene data show CDR1 as LGHDT and CDR2 as YNNKEL (reference sequence). In DNA, the CDR3 is TGTGCCAGCAGCCAAGATAGGAGGGGTGAGCAGTTCTTC. Protein product: CASSQDRRGEQFF.

The rearrangement joins TRBV6-5 to TRBJ2-1, with 7 bases aligning to TRBD2. CDR1 is MNHEY, CDR2 SVGAGI, per germline. The CDR3 sequence is 15 residues long. The ends lost 6 bases at V and 4 bases at J; junction bases unmatched: 9. Here the CDR3 DNA reads TGTGCCAGCAGAGCTAGCGGAGGCGGTTACAATGAGCAGTTCTTC. As protein: CASRASGGGYNEQFF.

The chain carries TRBV19 and TRBJ1-4; weak D call: TRBD1 (6 bases). CDR3 length equals 13 residues. V was shortened by 7 bases and J by 6 bases, with 12 bases between the two germline ends. Germline values: CDR1 LNHDA, CDR2 SQIVND (reference sequence). DNA for the CDR3: TGTGCCAGTAACAGGGATCTGTATGAAAAACTGTTTTTT. It yields the protein CASNRDLYEKLFF.

This clone showed up just a few times. The chain has TRBV2 and TRBJ1-6; no reliable D call. Trimming pared 4 bases from V and 9 bases from J, leaving 4 bases between. Germline lookup yields CDR1 SNHLY and CDR2 FYNNEI. CDR3 length: 11 amino acids. The CDR3 loop reads CASSVISPLHF. The DNA of the CDR3 is TGTGCCAGCAGTGTAATTTCACCCCTCCACTTT.

The rearrangement uses TRBV6-5 and TRBJ1-1; TRBD1 agrees at 7 bases. Germline CDR1 MNHEY, CDR2 SVGAGI. Losses at the gene ends were 5 bases for V and 1 base for J; bases not matched to a gene: 7. The CDR3 extends over 15 amino acids. The DNA of the CDR3 is TGTGCCAGCAGTCAACGACAGGGAAGGAACACTGAAGCTTTCTTT. Protein: CASSQRQGRNTEAFF.

This clone is a singleton in its sample. The V and J genes are TRBV7-3 and TRBJ2-1, with D perhaps matching TRBD1 (5 bases). CDR1 is SGHTA, CDR2 FQGTGA, per germline. V gave up 5 bases and J gave up 0 bases, with 11 bases separating them. The CDR3 contains 15 residues. CDR3 sequence (DNA): TGTGCCAGCAGCCCACTTAGGGGCTCCTACAATGAGCAGTTCTTC. It encodes CASSPLRGSYNEQFF. The variable domain in full, with the rest retrieved from reference TRBV7-3 and TRBJ2-1, is GAGVSQTPSNKVTEKGKYVELRCDPISGHTALYWYRQSLGQGPEFLIYFQGTGAADDSGLPNDRFFAVRPEGSVSTLKIQRTERGDSAVYLCASSPLRGSYNEQFFGPGTRLTVL.

This clone was seen just once. The V gene is TRBV5-1, the J gene TRBJ1-1; the match to TRBD1 covers 12 bases. This CDR3 region has 16 residues. V was pared by 4 bases and J by 1 base, with 5 bases of the junction left unmatched. Germline-derived CDR1 and CDR2 are SGHRS and YFSETQ. CDR3 DNA sequence: TGCGCCAGCAGCACGGGACAGGGGGCCGAGAACACTGAAGCTTTCTTT. Translation: CASSTGQGAENTEAFF.